One and the same sample provided the 24 T cell receptor beta chains below, sequenced in a study of human T cells and chemical hapten exposure. TCRdb processed the RACE reads anew with MiXCR; each CDR3 protein has one entry. Of roughly 200,000 distinct CDR3 sequences in the sample, 24% are singletons; the top ten hold roughly 2.3%. The time point: patch test 3, about 24 weeks after DPC sensitization. Noted treatment: therapeutic diphenylcyclopropenone sensitization with weekly scalp DPC. The sequencing here drew on whole blood, taken in connection with sensitization to the hapten diphenylcyclopropenone (DPC). The receptor set was obtained from a middle-aged woman with alopecia areata. Some clones in this sample may be carry-over from other donors' samples.

The chain uses TRBV7-9 and TRBJ2-7; a possible D gene is TRBD2 (5 bases). V gave up 8 bases and J gave up 3 bases, with 14 bases separating them. CDR1 and CDR2 from the germline V gene are SEHNR and FQNEAQ (reference sequence). The CDR3 spans 13 residues. For the CDR3, the DNA is TGTGCCAGCGGCTCCTCCGGGAACTACGAGCAGTACTTC. Amino acid sequence: CASGSSGNYEQYF.

This CDR3 is CASSSQWTGPVQYF. The CDR3 nucleotides read TGTGCCAGCAGTTCCCAATGGACCGGACCTGTTCAGTACTTC. V is TRBV28 and J is TRBJ2-4; the D is unclear. Trimming cost V 4 bases and J 11 bases, with 18 bases left between them. Germline loops: CDR1 MDHEN, CDR2 SYDVKM. The CDR3 extends over 14 amino acids.

In its sample, this clonotype was seen a few times. The rearrangement uses TRBV7-2 and TRBJ2-3, with 10 bases that match TRBD2. Germline lookup yields CDR1 SGHTA and CDR2 FQGNSA. The CDR3 extends over 15 amino acids. The V gene end was trimmed by 3 bases and the J gene end by 4 bases; junction bases not matched to a gene: 4. In DNA form, the CDR3 reads TGTGCCAGCAGCTTGAGCGGGAGGGGGGCAGATACGCAGTATTTT. Translated: CASSLSGRGADTQYF.

CDR3 loop: CASSPPGLAGTQYF. CDR3 bases: TGTGCCAGCAGCCCTCCGGGACTAGCGGGTACGCAGTATTTT. The V and J genes are TRBV11-1 and TRBJ2-3; 12 bases are a match to TRBD2. Trimming removed 5 bases from V and 8 bases from J; junction bases left unmatched: 5. The germline gives CDR1 SGHAT, CDR2 FQDESV (reference sequence). This CDR3 has 14 amino acids.

The CDR3 region has the DNA TGCGCCAGCAGCCAAGAGGGGACAGGGAGAAAGTTCTTC. Protein product: CASSQEGTGRKFF. The chain couples TRBV4-1 to TRBJ2-1; 9 positions match TRBD1. Trimming at V came to 0 bases and at J to 14 bases, leaving 5 bases not matched to a gene. The germline V gene encodes CDR1 MGHRA and CDR2 YSYEKL. This CDR3 comprises 13 residues.

This chain joins TRBV6-2 or TRBV6-3 and TRBJ1-5; perhaps TRBD1 as D (6 bases). The V gene lost 10 bases and the J gene lost 1 base, with 26 bases spanning the gap. The germline V gene has CDR1 MNHEY and CDR2 SVGEGT. This CDR3 region has 18 residues. The CDR3 sequence is CATEGGRTLGGSNQPQHF. CDR3 bases: TGTGCCACCGAAGGGGGACGGACTCTCGGCGGCAGCAATCAGCCCCAGCATTTT.

This clonotype was counted between two and nine times. V usage is TRBV20-1 and J usage is TRBJ1-2; TRBD1 is a possible D gene (5 bases). The germline V gene has CDR1 DFQATT and CDR2 SNEGSKA (reference sequence). This CDR3 has 13 residues. V was cut by 5 bases and J by 0 bases, with 10 bases left in between. CDR3 nucleotide sequence: TGCAGTGCTGGGACCGTTACTAACTATGGCTACACCTTC. This sequence encodes CSAGTVTNYGYTF.

This clonotype has at least ten counts. V gene TRBV5-4 combines with J gene TRBJ2-3; 12 bases are shared with TRBD2. CDR1 and CDR2 from the germline V gene are SGHNT and YYREEE (reference sequence). V was clipped by 4 bases and J by 4 bases; unmatched bases: 10. The CDR3 length is 17 residues. This CDR3 reads CASSVRGRTSGADTQYF. The CDR3 region has the DNA TGTGCCAGCAGCGTGCGGGGGCGGACTAGCGGGGCAGATACGCAGTATTTT.

This clonotype was counted a few times. The chain combines TRBV14 with TRBJ1-3, with D uncertain. This CDR3 region has 13 residues. Germline V gives CDR1 SGHDN, CDR2 FVKESK. Deletions cut 0 bases from V and 4 bases from J, with 4 bases between. The chain's CDR3 is CASSQEAGNTIYF. The DNA for the CDR3 is TGTGCCAGCAGCCAAGAGGCGGGAAACACCATATATTTT. The whole variable domain, filled in from reference TRBV14 and TRBJ1-3, reads EAGVTQFPSHSVIEKGQTVTLRCDPISGHDNLYWYRRVMGKEIKFLLHFVKESKQDESGMPNNRFLAERTGGTYSTLKVQPAELEDSGVYFCASSQEAGNTIYFGEGSWLTVV.

This clonotype was seen at least ten times. J is TRBJ2-7 and V is TRBV7-2, with 10 bases that match TRBD1. J lost 7 bases, V lost 9 bases, and 12 bases had no gene match. The CDR3 loop spans 14 amino acids. Germline-derived CDR1 and CDR2 are SGHTA and FQGNSA. The CDR3 here is CASSSGTGVLEQYF. For the CDR3, the DNA is TGTGCCAGTTCCTCGGGGACAGGGGTCTTGGAGCAGTACTTC.

The rearrangement joins TRBV12-3 or TRBV12-4 to TRBJ2-5, with D perhaps matching TRBD1 (5 bases). The germline V and J ends were trimmed by 4 bases and 6 bases, with 12 bases remaining between them. The CDR3 has 13 amino acids. The CDR3 DNA follows: TGTGCCAGCAGTTACGAGACAGCCCAGACCCAGTACTTC. This translates into CASSYETAQTQYF.

Only a few counts were recorded for this clonotype. CDR3 DNA: TGTGCCAGCAGGGGTAGCAATCAGCCCCAGCATTTT. Its protein product is CASRGSNQPQHF. The chain combines TRBV28 with TRBJ1-5; D gene uncertain. The germline V gene encodes CDR1 MDHEN and CDR2 SYDVKM. V was trimmed by 6 bases and J by 0 bases, leaving 3 bases between them. CDR3 size: 12 residues.

V usage is TRBV20-1 and J usage is TRBJ1-2; 7 nucleotides match TRBD1. This CDR3 spans 17 amino acids. Trimming at V came to 2 bases and at J to 1 base, leaving 13 bases not matched to a gene. The germline V gene encodes CDR1 DFQATT and CDR2 SNEGSKA (reference sequence). Here the CDR3 DNA reads TGCAGTGCTAGATTACAGGGGAGAGGGGGGATTAACTATGGCTACACCTTC. As protein: CSARLQGRGGINYGYTF.

This clonotype was seen only a few times. This chain joins TRBV6-2 or TRBV6-3 and TRBJ2-1; tentatively, D is TRBD1 or TRBD2 (6 bases each). Germline CDR1 and CDR2: MNHEY and SVGEGT. The CDR3 spans 16 residues. V was shortened by 6 bases and J by 8 bases, with 23 bases between the two germline ends. CDR3 sequence reads: CASRRTGASGSDEQFF. CDR3 coding DNA: TGTGCCAGCAGGAGGACGGGGGCCAGCGGTTCCGATGAGCAGTTCTTC.

The chain couples TRBV7-2 to TRBJ2-2; D gene uncertain. Between the trimmed V and J ends, which lost 0 bases and 7 bases, there was a span of 12 bases. The germline V gene encodes CDR1 SGHTA and CDR2 FQGNSA. The CDR3 is 15 residues long. CDR3 sequence: CASSLALSGYGELFF. CDR3 coding DNA: TGTGCCAGCAGCTTAGCGCTATCGGGTTACGGGGAGCTGTTTTTT.

This chain joins TRBV7-9 and TRBJ2-5; possibly TRBD1 for D (5 bases). Trimming shortened V by 1 base and J by 1 base, and 10 bases separated the two germline ends. This CDR3 is built from 15 residues. Germline CDR1 SEHNR, CDR2 FQNEAQ (reference sequence). The CDR3 coding sequence is TGTGCCAGCAGCTTAGACACAGGTCGCCAAGAGACCCAGTACTTC. Protein sequence: CASSLDTGRQETQYF. Supplemented by reference TRBV7-9 and TRBJ2-5, the full variable domain reads DTGVSQNPRHKITKRGQNVTFRCDPISEHNRLYWYRQTLGQGPEFLTYFQNEAQLEKSRLLSDRFSAERPKGSFSTLEIQRTEQGDSAMYLCASSLDTGRQETQYFGPGTRLLVL.

The V gene is TRBV10-3, the J gene TRBJ1-1; possible D gene TRBD1, 5 bases. This CDR3 is built from 14 residues. CDR1 ENHRY and CDR2 SYGVKD come from the germline V gene. Trimming removed 4 bases at V and 2 bases at J, with 11 bases between. CDR3 sequence reads: CAISGDGLNTEAFF. DNA of the CDR3: TGTGCCATCAGTGGGGACGGACTTAACACTGAAGCTTTCTTT.

The table lists this clonotype with a count of one. The chain employs TRBV6-6 and TRBJ2-5; D unresolved. Per the germline V gene, CDR1 is MNHNY and CDR2 is SVGAGI (reference sequence). V was cut by 0 bases and J by 5 bases, with 4 bases left in between. This CDR3 has 12 residues. The CDR3 loop reads CASSYSKETQYF. The CDR3, as DNA: TGTGCCAGCAGTTACTCGAAGGAGACCCAGTACTTC.

A few counts support this clonotype. The chain combines TRBV5-1 with TRBJ1-1, with D possibly TRBD1 on 6 matching bases. In germline, CDR1 is SGHRS, CDR2 YFSETQ. Trimming left V 3 bases short and J 4 bases short, with 19 bases between. The CDR3 spans 16 residues. The CDR3 loop reads CASSSSPTGLGTEAFF. The CDR3 DNA sequence: TGCGCCAGCAGCTCGTCGCCTACAGGGTTGGGCACTGAAGCTTTCTTT.

This chain joins TRBV12-3 or TRBV12-4 and TRBJ2-6, with D uncertain. Trimming removed 2 bases from V and 2 bases from J, with 10 bases in between. The CDR3 length is 16 residues. DNA of the CDR3: TGTGCCAGCAGTTTAAGGTGGGATCCTGGGGCCAACGTCCTGACTTTC. Protein: CASSLRWDPGANVLTF.

This clonotype came up a few times. J is TRBJ1-5 and V is TRBV28, with D unresolved. Germline CDR1 reads MDHEN; CDR2 reads SYDVKM. Trimming took 3 bases from V and 6 from J, leaving 12 bases between them. CDR3 size: 14 residues. CDR3 bases: TGTGCCAGCAGTTTCGTGGGTTCGGGTCAGCCCCAGCATTTT. This gives the protein CASSFVGSGQPQHF.

The J gene is TRBJ2-7, the V gene TRBV20-1; D is unresolved. Germline V gives CDR1 DFQATT, CDR2 SNEGSKA (reference sequence). CDR3 length: 10 amino acids. Trimming pared 6 bases from V and 6 bases from J, leaving 9 bases between. Written as DNA, the CDR3 is TGCAGTGCCGTGGGGATCGAGCAGTACTTC. Its translation: CSAVGIEQYF.

This clonotype was picked up many times. The rearrangement uses TRBV29-1 and TRBJ2-4, with D perhaps TRBD1 or TRBD2 (5 bases each). This CDR3 is 14 amino acids long. V was pared by 4 bases and J by 6 bases, with 16 bases between. Germline loops: CDR1 SQVTM, CDR2 ANQGSEA. The CDR3 spells CSVGGVGVLNIQYF. The CDR3 coding sequence is TGCAGCGTTGGAGGGGTGGGAGTACTAAACATTCAGTACTTC.

The chain is built from TRBV6-6 and TRBJ2-3; D is unresolved. Germline CDR1 and CDR2: MNHNY and SVGAGI (reference sequence). This CDR3 region has 14 residues. The V end lost 6 bases, the J end lost 4 bases, and 14 bases lay between the germline ends. Here the CDR3 reads CASRSRSPPDTQYF. CDR3 DNA sequence: TGTGCCAGCAGGTCCAGGTCCCCCCCAGATACGCAGTATTTT.